The entry that follows covers one TCR beta chain sequence. What it recognizes is unknown. Generated by immunoSEQ multiplex PCR, the TCRdb table keeps only in-frame clones and is missing some. The sample contains about 140,000 clones, 85% to 90% of which appear only once. This specimen comes from a study of T cell responses to AZD1222 COVID-19 vaccine. Broader study findings: Every sample of the repertoires postdated the peak T cell response. An increase in Spike-specific TCR breadth and depth was observed after two AZD1222 doses. Spike-wide vaccine-associated CD4 TCRs dominated at 160-218 and 743-854.

Researchers grouped second doses given at about 4 or about 12 weeks into one pool. CDR3 length equals 17 residues. Losses at the gene ends were 4 bases for V and 2 bases for J; bases not matched to a gene: 13. CDR1 and CDR2 from the germline V gene are SGHRS and YFSETQ. Sequencing was performed on peripheral blood, taken 28 days after the second AZD1222 dose. This sequence originates from an adult who received the AZD1222 COVID-19 vaccine. V gene TRBV5-1 combines with J gene TRBJ2-3, with 7 nucleotides matching TRBD2. The chain's CDR3 is CASSPDVGRGSTDTQYF. As DNA, the CDR3 is TGCGCCAGCAGCCCCGACGTGGGGCGGGGGTCCACAGATACGCAGTATTTT.